Listed below are T cell receptor beta chains from one sample, sequenced in a study of CXCR3-negative and CXCR3-positive naive CD8 T cells. TCRdb reworked the 5' RACE reads into one entry per CDR3 protein, no DNA. The sample holds approximately 83,000 distinct CDR3 sequences. The sequenced sample consisted of naive CXCR3- CD8+ T cells from blood. These receptors were obtained from a human donor in good health. Some clones in this sample may be carry-over from other donors' samples. Both conserved end residues are part of each CDR3.

j_call v_call cdr3_aa
TRBJ2-3 TRBV6-4 CASSMGTDTQYF
TRBJ2-1 TRBV29-1 CSGRIHNEQFF
TRBJ2-7 TRBV6-1 CASSEADEQYF
TRBJ2-2 TRBV5-4 CASNRGGSLTGELFF
TRBJ2-3 TRBV9 CASSNGNRHTDTQYF
TRBJ1-1 TRBV9 CASSVGAGTAENTEAFF
TRBJ2-1 TRBV7-6 CASSLGTSGNNEQFF
TRBJ2-5 TRBV9 CASSRTGAQETQYF
TRBJ2-7 TRBV28 CASNWSGYEQYF
TRBJ2-3 TRBV20-1 CSARDRDVTDTQYF
TRBJ1-4 TRBV11-2 CASSFGPPGEKLFF
TRBJ2-1 TRBV11-3 CASSLDSWERSYNEQFF
TRBJ2-5 TRBV7-2 CASSLTETQYF
TRBJ1-2 TRBV29-1 CSVAGTPPYGYTF
TRBJ2-7 TRBV29-1 CSVLRGLEGAYEQYF
TRBJ2-7 TRBV14 CASSQDRGNEQYF
TRBJ1-1 TRBV5-1 CASSLKHSYTEAFF
TRBJ2-5 TRBV29-1 CSVEDREGTETQYF
TRBJ2-7 TRBV14 CASSQTGDPTYEQYF
TRBJ2-5 TRBV12-3/TRBV12-4 CASSARGEETQYF
TRBJ2-7 TRBV20-1 CSARDPQGPSYEQYF
TRBJ1-1 TRBV19 CASSMDSQGTEAFF
TRBJ2-5 TRBV6-6 CASSYIVRPSGNQETQYF
TRBJ2-5 TRBV28 CASSYGLGRGETQYF
TRBJ1-2 TRBV27 CASSFLDRASGYTF
TRBJ2-5 TRBV29-1 CSVEDPRLAGEAETQYF
TRBJ2-1 TRBV19 CASSPVQSDEQFF
TRBJ2-1 TRBV11-2 CASSSWDRGNNEQFF
TRBJ1-2 TRBV7-9 CASSGTGGRVDYGYTF
TRBJ2-1 TRBV7-9 CASSWGPIVFNEQFF
TRBJ1-2 TRBV5-8 CASSGDRTYTF
TRBJ2-1 TRBV14 CASSPGDQPFF
TRBJ2-3 TRBV20-1 CSATRHLSLAGSTDTQYF
TRBJ1-2 TRBV6-5 CASSYSQGAWYGYTF
TRBJ2-7 TRBV6-5 CASSSDDSGSYEQYF
TRBJ2-7 TRBV7-9 CASSPRDAYEQYF
TRBJ2-1 TRBV7-2 CASSPPSGSPPDNEQFF
TRBJ1-5 TRBV29-1 CSGGQGENSNQPQHF
TRBJ2-1 TRBV5-1 CASSLMGQSTNEQFF